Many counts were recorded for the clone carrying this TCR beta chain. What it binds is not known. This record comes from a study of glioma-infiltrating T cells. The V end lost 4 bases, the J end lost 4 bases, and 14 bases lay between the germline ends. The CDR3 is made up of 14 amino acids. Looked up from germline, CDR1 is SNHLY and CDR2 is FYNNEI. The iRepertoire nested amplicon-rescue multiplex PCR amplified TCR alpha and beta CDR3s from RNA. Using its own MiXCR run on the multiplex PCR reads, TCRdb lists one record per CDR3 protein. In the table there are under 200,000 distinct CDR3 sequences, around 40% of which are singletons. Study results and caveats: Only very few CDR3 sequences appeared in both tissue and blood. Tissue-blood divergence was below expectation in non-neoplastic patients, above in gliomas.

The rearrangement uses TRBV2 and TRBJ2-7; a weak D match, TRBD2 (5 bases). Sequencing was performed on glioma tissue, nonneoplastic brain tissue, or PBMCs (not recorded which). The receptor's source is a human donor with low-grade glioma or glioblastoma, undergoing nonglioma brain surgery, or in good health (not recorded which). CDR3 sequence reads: CASSGAAAQYEQYF. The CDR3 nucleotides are TGTGCCAGCAGTGGAGCAGCGGCCCAATACGAGCAGTACTTC.